Below are 9 T cell receptor beta chains sequenced from a single sample in a study of blood T cell repertoires in COVID-19. Repertoires were generated with immunoSEQ multiplex PCR, while TCRdb's copy carries only in-frame clones and drops some. Here the sample spans roughly 200,000 clones, more than 75% being singletons. The sequencing input was peripheral blood. All receptors derive from a woman aged 55-69 years with COVID-19, enrolled during active disease.

The V gene is TRBV29-1, the J gene TRBJ1-6, with 8 bases aligning to TRBD1. CDR3 length equals 14 residues. V shed 6 bases and J 5 bases; nucleotides not matched to a gene: 6. From germline, CDR1 is SQVTM and CDR2 ANQGSEA. Here the CDR3 reads CSVALTGDNSPLHF. In DNA, the CDR3 is TGCAGCGTCGCACTGACAGGGGATAATTCACCCCTCCACTTT.

The gene calls are TRBV27 and TRBJ2-1; perhaps TRBD1 as D (6 bases). Trimming removed 2 bases at V and 5 bases at J, with 13 bases between. The CDR3 has 15 amino acids. Germline CDR1 is MNHEY and CDR2 is SMNVEV (reference sequence). In nucleotides, the CDR3 is TGTGCCAGCAGTTTAACAGGGATTTTCCACAATGAGCAGTTCTTC. Its protein product is CASSLTGIFHNEQFF.

The genes are TRBV10-3 and TRBJ2-7; TRBD2 agrees at 14 bases. Germline values: CDR1 ENHRY, CDR2 SYGVKD. This CDR3 is 15 amino acids long. J lost 7 bases, V lost 6 bases, and 8 bases had no gene match. Here the CDR3 DNA reads TGTGCCATCAGCTCCGGGACTAGCGGGAGTGAGGAGCAGTACTTC. This gives the protein CAISSGTSGSEEQYF.

The rearrangement joins TRBV28 to TRBJ2-2; 9 nucleotides match TRBD2. Germline CDR1 is MDHEN and CDR2 is SYDVKM. V was pared by 3 bases and J by 6 bases, with 11 bases of the junction left unmatched. The CDR3 has 17 amino acids. The CDR3 here is CASSFASGISKPGELFF. CDR3 sequence (DNA): TGTGCCAGCAGTTTTGCTAGCGGGATATCGAAACCCGGGGAGCTGTTTTTT.

This chain links TRBV5-6 with TRBJ1-1; D ambiguous. The CDR3 has 15 residues. Germline loops: CDR1 SGHDT, CDR2 YYEEEE. The ends were cut back, 2 bases at V and 3 bases at J, with 14 bases in the middle. CDR3 residues: CASSFVAALDTEAFF. The CDR3 DNA reads TGTGCCAGCAGCTTCGTAGCAGCCTTGGACACTGAAGCTTTCTTT. The full variable domain, rest sourced from reference TRBV5-6 and TRBJ1-1, is DAGVTQSPTHLIKTRGQQVTLRCSPKSGHDTVSWYQQALGQGPQFIFQYYEEEERQRGNFPDRFSGHQFPNYSSELNVNALLLGDSALYLCASSFVAALDTEAFFGQGTRLTVV.

This rearrangement joins TRBV6-4 to TRBJ2-7, with 8 bases lining up with TRBD2. Trimming at V came to 6 bases and at J to 3 bases, leaving 13 bases not matched to a gene. This CDR3 has 16 amino acids. Germline lookup yields CDR1 MRHNA and CDR2 SNTAGT. The CDR3 sequence: CASRPSGRVEVYEQYF. CDR3 bases: TGTGCCAGCAGGCCTTCCGGGAGGGTAGAAGTCTACGAGCAGTACTTC.

V usage is TRBV7-6 and J usage is TRBJ2-1; 12 bases match TRBD2. The V and J ends lost 5 bases and 6 bases, in that order; junction bases with no gene match: 8. CDR1 is SGHVS and CDR2 is FNYEAQ in the germline V gene. The CDR3 has 16 amino acids. As DNA, the CDR3 is TGTGCCAGCAGCCGGACGGGACTAGCGGGTGTCAATGAGCAGTTCTTC. Translation: CASSRTGLAGVNEQFF.

The CDR3 sequence: CARDRTYEQYV. The CDR3 DNA sequence: TGTGCCCGGGACAGGACCTACGAGCAGTACGTC. This chain connects TRBV27 to TRBJ2-7, with TRBD1 matching over 8 bases. The CDR3 is 11 residues long. The germline gives CDR1 MNHEY, CDR2 SMNVEV (reference sequence). After removal of 11 bases from V and 2 bases from J, the junction contained 2 bases not matched to a gene.

This clone was seen a few times. The chain combines TRBV6-5 with TRBJ1-4; a possible D gene is TRBD1 (6 bases). The CDR3 runs to 13 residues. V was trimmed by 4 bases and J by 6 bases, leaving 9 bases between them. Germline V CDR1 and CDR2: MNHEY, SVGAGI. For the CDR3, the DNA is TGTGCCAGCAGTTTTAACAGGGATGAAAAACTGTTTTTT. This gives the protein CASSFNRDEKLFF.